A single sample gave rise to the 22 T cell receptor beta chains below, sequenced in a study of CD8 T cells in ankylosing spondylitis. TCRdb ran MiXCR on the 5' RACE reads and lists one entry per CDR3 protein. This sample has around 320,000 distinct CDR3 sequences, with 20% found just once. The sequencing input was blood, either unsorted or a sorted T cell fraction (not recorded which). The receptor source for this set is a female donor with ankylosing spondylitis or in good health (not recorded which).

This clonotype was recorded many times. This chain uses TRBV6-5 with TRBJ2-5, with 9 positions matching TRBD2. The CDR3 covers 15 residues. After removal of 4 bases from V and 2 bases from J, the junction contained 5 bases not matched to a gene. Germline V gene data show CDR1 as MNHEY and CDR2 as SVGAGI. This CDR3 reads CASSLAGEGQETQYF. DNA for the CDR3: TGTGCCAGCAGTTTAGCGGGAGAGGGGCAAGAGACCCAGTACTTC.

This clonotype turned up a few times. This chain connects TRBV4-2 to TRBJ2-3; TRBD2 matches at 10 bases. Trimming at V came to 4 bases and at J to 2 bases, leaving 3 bases not matched to a gene. The CDR3 runs to 15 residues. The germline V gene has CDR1 LGHNA and CDR2 YNFKEQ. The CDR3 protein is CASSPLAGVTDTQYF. The CDR3 DNA is TGTGCCAGCAGCCCCCTAGCGGGAGTCACAGATACGCAGTATTTT.

This clonotype was detected ten times or more. The gene calls are TRBV29-1 and TRBJ2-1; D not resolved. Deletions cut 8 bases from V and 8 bases from J, with 13 bases between. The CDR3 has 11 amino acids. From germline, CDR1 is SQVTM and CDR2 ANQGSEA. The CDR3 DNA is TGCAGCTTCTCCTTCGCGGATGAGCAGTTCTTC. This gives the protein CSFSFADEQFF.

In its sample, this clonotype was seen a few times. The CDR3 sequence is CASRDPGSEQYF. The CDR3 DNA follows: TGTGCCAGCCGGGACCCTGGGTCGGAGCAGTACTTC. This chain uses TRBV6-5 with TRBJ2-7; D possibly uses TRBD1 or TRBD2 (5 bases each). Germline CDR1 reads MNHEY; CDR2 reads SVGAGI. V dropped 8 bases and J dropped 7 bases, with 15 bases sitting between them. The CDR3 length is 12 residues.

The sample holds a few counts of this clonotype. The V call is TRBV11-1, the J call TRBJ2-7; 8 nucleotides match TRBD2. Germline V lookup: CDR1 SGHAT, CDR2 FQDESV (reference sequence). The CDR3 contains 13 residues. The V gene end was trimmed by 5 bases and the J gene end by 3 bases; junction bases not matched to a gene: 3. The CDR3, as DNA: TGTGCCAGCAGCGCCGGGAGGGACTACGAGCAGTACTTC. The encoded protein is CASSAGRDYEQYF.

This clonotype was found a few times. The J gene is TRBJ2-3, the V gene TRBV7-9, with 11 bases lining up with TRBD1. Trimming took 0 bases from V and 6 from J; bases not matched to a gene: 2. This CDR3 is built from 15 residues. The V gene's germline CDR1 is SEHNR and CDR2 FQNEAQ (reference sequence). CDR3 region: CASSLADRGRDTQYF. CDR3 nucleotide sequence: TGTGCCAGCAGCTTAGCGGACAGGGGGCGGGATACGCAGTATTTT.

The V gene is TRBV27, the J gene TRBJ2-7; D is undetermined. Germline V gives CDR1 MNHEY, CDR2 SMNVEV (reference sequence). The CDR3 consists of 14 residues. V was cut by 5 bases and J by 0 bases, with 11 bases left in between. For the CDR3, the DNA is TGTGCCAGCAGTAGGGCGTTCAGCTCCTACGAGCAGTACTTC. This gives the protein CASSRAFSSYEQYF.

This clonotype occurred a few times. The chain carries TRBV6-2 or TRBV6-3 and TRBJ2-3; D is unresolved. The V and J ends lost 5 bases and 8 bases respectively, with 20 bases between them. Germline V gives CDR1 MNHEY, CDR2 SVGEGT. The CDR3 runs 15 residues. CDR3 coding DNA: TGTGCCAGCAGTCCACTTTCGATCTACGGGTCTACGCAGTATTTT. It yields the protein CASSPLSIYGSTQYF.

This clonotype occurred a few times. The chain combines TRBV6-5 with TRBJ1-6, with no clear D. V lost 2 bases and J 1 base, leaving 9 bases between the germline ends. The CDR3 sequence is 16 residues long. Germline V gives CDR1 MNHEY, CDR2 SVGAGI. CDR3 nucleotide sequence: TGTGCCAGCAGTTACCCCGGGAGGTCCTATAATTCACCCCTCCACTTT. It specifies CASSYPGRSYNSPLHF.

DNA of the CDR3: TGTGCCAGCAGTTTAGGTAGCGGGGTGGGAGATACGCAGTATTTT. Protein product: CASSLGSGVGDTQYF. This sequence joins TRBV6-5 and TRBJ2-3, with 8 nucleotides matching TRBD2. CDR3 size: 15 residues. Looked up from germline, CDR1 is MNHEY and CDR2 is SVGAGI. The trim removed 4 bases at V and 5 bases at J, leaving 8 bases unmatched.

This clonotype was recorded once. This chain connects TRBV20-1 to TRBJ2-7; TRBD2 agrees at 13 bases. Trimming cost V 6 bases and J 4 bases; bases outside gene matches: 6. This CDR3 spans 14 amino acids. The germline CDR1 and CDR2 sequences are DFQATT and SNEGSKA (reference sequence). In DNA form, the CDR3 reads TGCAGTGCACGGACTAGCGGGAGCGTGTACGAGCAGTACTTC. Its protein is CSARTSGSVYEQYF.

This clonotype has more than one count but fewer than ten. The genes are TRBV29-1 and TRBJ2-1; 10 positions match TRBD2. CDR1 SQVTM and CDR2 ANQGSEA come from the germline V gene. The CDR3 length is 15 residues. V shed 5 bases, J shed 0 bases, and the junction held 4 bases outside the gene matches. The CDR3 region is CSVPPSGSSYNEQFF. DNA of the CDR3: TGCAGCGTTCCCCCTAGCGGGAGCTCCTACAATGAGCAGTTCTTC.

Many counts were recorded for this clonotype. The chain combines TRBV29-1 with TRBJ1-2; D uncertain. The germline V and J ends were trimmed by 3 bases and 10 bases, with 24 bases remaining between them. The CDR3 runs 15 residues. CDR1 is SQVTM, CDR2 ANQGSEA, per germline. In DNA form, the CDR3 reads TGCAGCGTTGATCGTGGCGGTGCGGCAGGACCCCTCTACACCTTC. The encoded protein is CSVDRGGAAGPLYTF.

V gene TRBV6-5 combines with J gene TRBJ2-7; D is uncertain. The CDR3 is 16 amino acids. V was clipped by 0 bases and J by 0 bases, with 12 bases between them. Per the germline V gene, CDR1 is MNHEY and CDR2 is SVGAGI. The CDR3 DNA reads as TGTGCCAGCAGTTACTCGACGGCTGAAAGCTCCTACGAGCAGTACTTC. This translates into CASSYSTAESSYEQYF.

The chain carries TRBV11-3 and TRBJ2-7, with 7 bases identical to TRBD2. The trim removed 5 bases at V and 6 bases at J, leaving 10 bases unmatched. This CDR3 is 14 amino acids long. Germline V CDR1 and CDR2: SGHNT, YENEEA. In DNA, the CDR3 is TGTGCCAGCAGCCGCCGGGGAGGGGCGGCCGAGCAGTACTTC. Residues: CASSRRGGAAEQYF.

The chain uses TRBV20-1 and TRBJ1-2; weak D call: TRBD1 (6 bases). V lost 0 bases to trimming and J lost 5 bases, with 13 bases between them. Looked up from germline, CDR1 is DFQATT and CDR2 is SNEGSKA (reference sequence). CDR3 size: 14 residues. CDR3: CSARDGTGWYGYTF. The CDR3 DNA reads as TGCAGTGCTAGAGATGGAACAGGGTGGTATGGCTACACCTTC.

A few counts support this clonotype. The chain joins TRBV5-1 to TRBJ2-5; D is possibly TRBD2 (5 bases). The germline CDR1 and CDR2 sequences are SGHRS and YFSETQ. With 1 base removed from V and 5 bases from J, the gap between germline ends came to 9 bases. The length of the CDR3 is 13 residues. The CDR3 is CASSLRGPETQYF. The CDR3 DNA is TGCGCCAGCAGCTTGCGAGGGCCGGAGACCCAGTACTTC.

This clonotype was seen repeatedly, ten times or more. This sequence joins TRBV12-3 or TRBV12-4 and TRBJ2-5; D gene uncertain. Trimming pared 3 bases from V and 1 base from J, leaving 6 bases between. CDR3 size: 13 residues. The CDR3 spells CASSFGSQETQYF. In nucleotides, the CDR3 is TGTGCCAGCAGTTTCGGCAGCCAAGAGACCCAGTACTTC.

This chain joins TRBV30 and TRBJ2-1, with 8 bases that match TRBD2. V was pared by 0 bases and J by 5 bases, with 0 bases of the junction left unmatched. This CDR3 has 13 residues. Germline V gene sequence: CDR1 GTSNPN, CDR2 SVGIG (reference sequence). The CDR3 loop is CAWSVLADNEQFF. The CDR3 DNA sequence: TGTGCCTGGAGTGTACTAGCGGACAATGAGCAGTTCTTC.

The chain has TRBV20-1 and TRBJ2-3; no clear D gene. Trimming took 3 bases from V and 6 from J, leaving 7 bases between them. There are 11 residues in the CDR3. The germline CDR1 and CDR2 sequences are DFQATT and SNEGSKA (reference sequence). CDR3 in DNA: TGCAGTGCTAGCCGGCTGGATACGCAGTATTTT. This encodes CSASRLDTQYF.

This clonotype was picked up many times. V is TRBV20-1 and J is TRBJ2-1; the D is unclear. Trimming left V 7 bases short and J 0 bases short, with 10 bases between. Germline V gives CDR1 DFQATT, CDR2 SNEGSKA (reference sequence). This CDR3 comprises 13 residues. The CDR3 region is CSVEQSSYNEQFF. The CDR3 region has the DNA TGCAGTGTAGAGCAGAGCTCCTACAATGAGCAGTTCTTC.

This chain links TRBV7-2 with TRBJ2-1; TRBD2 agrees at 13 bases. Germline V gene sequence: CDR1 SGHTA, CDR2 FQGNSA. V trimming: 1 base; J trimming: 7 bases; junction bases outside the gene matches: 4. The CDR3 extends over 16 amino acids. Here the CDR3 reads CASSLDWTSGRNEQFF. CDR3 DNA: TGTGCCAGCAGCTTAGACTGGACTAGCGGGAGAAATGAGCAGTTCTTC.